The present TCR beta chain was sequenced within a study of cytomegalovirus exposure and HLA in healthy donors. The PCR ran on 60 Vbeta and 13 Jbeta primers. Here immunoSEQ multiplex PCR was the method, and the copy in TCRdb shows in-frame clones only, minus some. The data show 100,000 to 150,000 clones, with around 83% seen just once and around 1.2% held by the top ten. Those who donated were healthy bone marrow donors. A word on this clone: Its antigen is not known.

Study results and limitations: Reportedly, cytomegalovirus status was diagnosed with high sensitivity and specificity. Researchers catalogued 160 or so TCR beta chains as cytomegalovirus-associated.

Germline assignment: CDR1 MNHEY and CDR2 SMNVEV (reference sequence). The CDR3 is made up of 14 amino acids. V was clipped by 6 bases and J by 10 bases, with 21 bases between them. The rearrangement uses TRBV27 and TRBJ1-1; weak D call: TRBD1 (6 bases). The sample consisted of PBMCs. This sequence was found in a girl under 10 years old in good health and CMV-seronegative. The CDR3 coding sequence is TGTGCCAGCAGCCGGACAGCCCGAGGGCAGGGAGCTTTCTTT. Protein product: CASSRTARGQGAFF.